Below, one TCR beta chain is given with its context. Its antigen is undetermined. Random hexamers were used to reverse transcribe the RNA input (roughly 0.5 to 1 ug). TCRdb independently ran MiXCR on the immunoSEQ multiplex PCR reads; one entry per CDR3 protein. The sample shows roughly 80,000 distinct CDR3 sequences, 85% to 95% of them seen only once. This specimen belongs to a study of CD8 T cells in Susac syndrome. The wider study: Patients with Susac syndrome were therapy-naive, taking corticosteroids, with some also receiving intravenous immunoglobulin, or taking intravenous immunoglobulin alone at the time their blood was drawn.

Germline V lookup: CDR1 SEHNR, CDR2 FQNEAQ (reference sequence). The length of the CDR3 is 18 residues. V was pared by 5 bases and J by 5 bases, with 24 bases between. General study points: CD4+ T cell repertoires in Susac syndrome exhibited no evidence of clonal expansion.

The rearrangement links TRBV7-9 to TRBJ2-2; a weak D match, TRBD1 (6 bases). The specimen was CD4+ T cells from PBMCs. The receptor comes from a human donor with Susac syndrome. The DNA for the CDR3 is TGTGCCAGCAGCCCTTTAACCGCAGGGGCCACGTTAACCGGGGAGCTGTTTTTT. Translated, it gives CASSPLTAGATLTGELFF.